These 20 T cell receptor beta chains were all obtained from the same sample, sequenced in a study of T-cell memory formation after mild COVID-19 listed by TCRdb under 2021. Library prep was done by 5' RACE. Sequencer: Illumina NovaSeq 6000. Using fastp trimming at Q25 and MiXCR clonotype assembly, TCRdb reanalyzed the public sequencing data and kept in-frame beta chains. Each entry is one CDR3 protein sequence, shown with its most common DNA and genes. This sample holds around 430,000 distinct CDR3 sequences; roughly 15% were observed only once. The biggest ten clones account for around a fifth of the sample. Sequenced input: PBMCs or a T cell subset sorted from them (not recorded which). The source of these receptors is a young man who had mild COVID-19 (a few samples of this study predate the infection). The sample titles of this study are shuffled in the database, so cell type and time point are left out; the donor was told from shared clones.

The DNA of the CDR3 is TGTGCCAGCAGCCAAGATACCAGGTCGAGTGGCTACACCTTC. This encodes CASSQDTRSSGYTF. The chain is built from TRBV3-1 and TRBJ1-2; D remains ambiguous. V lost 0 bases, J lost 7 bases, and 12 bases lay in between. Germline V lookup: CDR1 LGHDT, CDR2 YNNKEL (reference sequence). The CDR3 is 14 residues long.

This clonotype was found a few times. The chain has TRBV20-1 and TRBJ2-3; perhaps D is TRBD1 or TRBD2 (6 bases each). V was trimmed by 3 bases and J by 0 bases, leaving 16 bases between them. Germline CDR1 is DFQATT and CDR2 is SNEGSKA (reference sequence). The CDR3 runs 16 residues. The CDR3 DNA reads TGCAGTGCTAGGGCGTACGGGGGCCACAGCACAGATACGCAGTATTTT. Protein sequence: CSARAYGGHSTDTQYF.

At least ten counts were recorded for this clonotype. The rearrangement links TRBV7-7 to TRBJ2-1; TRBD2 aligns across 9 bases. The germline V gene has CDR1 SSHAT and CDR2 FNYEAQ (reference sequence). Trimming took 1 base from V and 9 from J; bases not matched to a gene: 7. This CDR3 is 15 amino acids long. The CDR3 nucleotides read TGTGCCAGCAGCTTAGGCCTAGCGGGGTCGAGTGAGCAGTTCTTC. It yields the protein CASSLGLAGSSEQFF.

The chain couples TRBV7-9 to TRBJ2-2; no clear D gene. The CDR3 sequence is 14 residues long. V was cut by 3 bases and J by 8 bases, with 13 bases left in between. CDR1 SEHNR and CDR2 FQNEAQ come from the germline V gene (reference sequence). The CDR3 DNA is TGTGCCAGCAGCTTGGGTCAGCCGTCTGGGGAGCTGTTTTTT. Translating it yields CASSLGQPSGELFF.

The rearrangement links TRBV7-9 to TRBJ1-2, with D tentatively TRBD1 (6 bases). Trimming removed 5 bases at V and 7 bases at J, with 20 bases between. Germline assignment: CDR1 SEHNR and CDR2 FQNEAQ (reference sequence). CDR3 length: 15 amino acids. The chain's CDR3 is CASSPRGGAAGGYTF. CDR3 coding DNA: TGTGCCAGCAGCCCCCGGGGGGGGGCAGCTGGTGGCTACACCTTC.

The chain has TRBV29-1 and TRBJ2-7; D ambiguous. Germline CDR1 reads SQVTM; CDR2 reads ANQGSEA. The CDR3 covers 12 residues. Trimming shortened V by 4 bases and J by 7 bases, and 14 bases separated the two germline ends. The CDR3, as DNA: TGCAGCGTTGTCGGCAGCCCCGGGGAGCAGTACTTC. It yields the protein CSVVGSPGEQYF.

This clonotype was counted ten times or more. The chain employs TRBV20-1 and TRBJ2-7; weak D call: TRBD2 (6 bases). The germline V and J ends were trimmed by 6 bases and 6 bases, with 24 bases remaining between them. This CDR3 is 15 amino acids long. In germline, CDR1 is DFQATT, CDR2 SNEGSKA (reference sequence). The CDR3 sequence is CSARIPTLGGVEQYF. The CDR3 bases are TGCAGTGCCAGGATCCCGACCCTCGGCGGGGTCGAGCAGTACTTC.

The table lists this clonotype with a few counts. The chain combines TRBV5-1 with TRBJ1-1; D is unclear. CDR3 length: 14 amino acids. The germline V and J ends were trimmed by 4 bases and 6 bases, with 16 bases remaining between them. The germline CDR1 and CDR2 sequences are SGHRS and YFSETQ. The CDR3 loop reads CASSISDISPEAFF. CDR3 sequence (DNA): TGCGCCAGCAGCATCTCCGACATTTCACCTGAAGCTTTCTTT.

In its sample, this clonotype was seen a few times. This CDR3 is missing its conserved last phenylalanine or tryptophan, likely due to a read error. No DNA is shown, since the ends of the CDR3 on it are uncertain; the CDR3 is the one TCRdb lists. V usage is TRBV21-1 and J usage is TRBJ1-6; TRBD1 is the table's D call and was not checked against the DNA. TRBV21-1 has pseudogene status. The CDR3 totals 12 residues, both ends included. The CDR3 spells CASTPTPLTGEI.

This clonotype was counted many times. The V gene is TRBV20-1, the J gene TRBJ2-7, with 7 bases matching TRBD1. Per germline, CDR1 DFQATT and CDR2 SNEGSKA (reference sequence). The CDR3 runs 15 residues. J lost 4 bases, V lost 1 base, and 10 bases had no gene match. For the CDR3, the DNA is TGCAGTGCTAGAGGCCCGTTACAGGGGATTTACGAGCAGTACTTC. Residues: CSARGPLQGIYEQYF.

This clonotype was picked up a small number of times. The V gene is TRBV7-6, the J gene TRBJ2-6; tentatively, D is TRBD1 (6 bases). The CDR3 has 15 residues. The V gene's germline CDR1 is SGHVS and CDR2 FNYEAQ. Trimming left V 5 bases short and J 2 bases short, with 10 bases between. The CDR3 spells CASSPSGAGANVLTF. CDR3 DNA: TGTGCCAGCAGCCCCTCAGGGGCTGGGGCCAACGTCCTGACTTTC.

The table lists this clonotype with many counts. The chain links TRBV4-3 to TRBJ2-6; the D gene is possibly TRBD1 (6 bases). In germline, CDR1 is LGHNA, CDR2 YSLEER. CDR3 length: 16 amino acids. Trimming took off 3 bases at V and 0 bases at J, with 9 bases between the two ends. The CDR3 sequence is CASSQQGLSGANVLTF. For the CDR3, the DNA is TGCGCCAGCAGCCAGCAGGGGCTCTCTGGGGCCAACGTCCTGACTTTC.

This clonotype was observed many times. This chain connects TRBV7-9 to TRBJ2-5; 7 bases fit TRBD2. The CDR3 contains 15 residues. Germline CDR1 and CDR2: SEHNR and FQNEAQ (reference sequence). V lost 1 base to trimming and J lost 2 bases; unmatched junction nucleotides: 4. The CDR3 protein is CASSLVMGGQETQYF. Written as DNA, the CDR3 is TGTGCCAGCAGCTTAGTGATGGGGGGGCAAGAGACCCAGTACTTC.

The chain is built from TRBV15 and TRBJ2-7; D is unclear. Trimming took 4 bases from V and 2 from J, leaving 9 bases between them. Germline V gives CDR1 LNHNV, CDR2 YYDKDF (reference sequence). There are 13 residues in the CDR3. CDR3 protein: CATSTGLAYEQYV. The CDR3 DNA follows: TGTGCCACCAGCACGGGCTTGGCCTACGAGCAGTACGTC.

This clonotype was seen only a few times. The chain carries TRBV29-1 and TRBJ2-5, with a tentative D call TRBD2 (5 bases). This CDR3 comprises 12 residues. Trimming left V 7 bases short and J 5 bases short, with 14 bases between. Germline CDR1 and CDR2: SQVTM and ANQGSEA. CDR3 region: CSARAIWETQYF. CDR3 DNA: TGCAGCGCGAGGGCGATTTGGGAGACCCAGTACTTC.

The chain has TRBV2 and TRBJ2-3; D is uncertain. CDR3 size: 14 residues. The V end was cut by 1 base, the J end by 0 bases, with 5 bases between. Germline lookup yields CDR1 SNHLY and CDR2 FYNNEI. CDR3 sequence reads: CASSEGQSTDTQYF. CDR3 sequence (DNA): TGTGCCAGCAGTGAAGGGCAGAGCACAGATACGCAGTATTTT.

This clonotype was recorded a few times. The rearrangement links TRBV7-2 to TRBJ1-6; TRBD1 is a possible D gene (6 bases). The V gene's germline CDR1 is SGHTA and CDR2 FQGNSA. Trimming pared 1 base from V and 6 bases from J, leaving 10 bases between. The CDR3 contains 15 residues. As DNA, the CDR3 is TGTGCCAGCAGCTTAGGGGGGGCGTTTAATTCACCCCTCCACTTT. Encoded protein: CASSLGGAFNSPLHF.

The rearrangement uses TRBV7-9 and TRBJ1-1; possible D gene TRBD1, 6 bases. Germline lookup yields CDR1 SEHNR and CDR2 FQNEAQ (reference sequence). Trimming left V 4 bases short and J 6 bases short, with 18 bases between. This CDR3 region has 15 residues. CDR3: CASSSGWGGFAEAFF. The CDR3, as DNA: TGTGCCAGCAGCTCCGGGTGGGGGGGCTTCGCTGAAGCTTTCTTT. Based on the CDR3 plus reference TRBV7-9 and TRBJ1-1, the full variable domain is DTGVSQNPRHKITKRGQNVTFRCDPISEHNRLYWYRQTLGQGPEFLTYFQNEAQLEKSRLLSDRFSAERPKGSFSTLEIQRTEQGDSAMYLCASSSGWGGFAEAFFGQGTRLTVV.

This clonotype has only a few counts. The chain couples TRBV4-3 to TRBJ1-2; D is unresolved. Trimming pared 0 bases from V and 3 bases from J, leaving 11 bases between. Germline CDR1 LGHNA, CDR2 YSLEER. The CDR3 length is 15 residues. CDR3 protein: CASSQERSGYYGYTF. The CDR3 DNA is TGCGCCAGCAGCCAAGAAAGGTCCGGGTACTATGGCTACACCTTC.

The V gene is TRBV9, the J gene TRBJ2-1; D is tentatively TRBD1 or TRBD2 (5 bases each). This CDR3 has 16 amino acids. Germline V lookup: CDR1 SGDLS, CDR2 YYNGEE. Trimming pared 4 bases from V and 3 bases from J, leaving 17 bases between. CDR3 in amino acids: CASSKTPRDGYNEQFF. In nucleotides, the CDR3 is TGTGCCAGCAGCAAGACACCTAGGGACGGCTACAATGAGCAGTTCTTC.